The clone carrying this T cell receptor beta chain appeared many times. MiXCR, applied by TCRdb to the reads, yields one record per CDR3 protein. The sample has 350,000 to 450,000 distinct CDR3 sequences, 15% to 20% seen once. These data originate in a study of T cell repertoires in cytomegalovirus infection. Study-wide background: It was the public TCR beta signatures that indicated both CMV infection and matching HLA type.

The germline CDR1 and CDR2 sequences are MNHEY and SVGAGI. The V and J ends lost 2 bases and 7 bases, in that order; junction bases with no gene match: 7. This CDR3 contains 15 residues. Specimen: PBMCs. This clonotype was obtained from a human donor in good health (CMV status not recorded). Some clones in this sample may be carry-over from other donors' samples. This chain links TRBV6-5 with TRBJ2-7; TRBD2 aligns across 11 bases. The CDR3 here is CASSYDVAGGQEQYF. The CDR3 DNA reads TGTGCCAGCAGTTACGATGTAGCGGGAGGGCAGGAGCAGTACTTC.